A single sample is the source of the 13 T cell receptor beta chains below, sequenced in a study of blood T cell repertoires in COVID-19 (dated by TCRdb to about 2020). Libraries were made using the immunoSEQ multiplex PCR assay. TCRdb's version of the immuneACCESS table is confined to in-frame rearrangements and falls short of the full clone set. An unresolved V gene accounts for under half of the shortfall where checked; the remainder is of unknown origin. This sample comprises roughly 220,000 clones, 80% to 90% of them detected only once. The ten largest clones capture roughly 14% of the sample. The specimen sequenced was PBMCs or T cells enriched from blood (not recorded which). These receptors came from a woman in her 50s with acute COVID-19.

The CDR3 bases are TGTGCCATCAGGGAGACAGGGGTTCACGAGCAGTACTTC. Translated, it gives CAIRETGVHEQYF. The chain uses TRBV10-3 and TRBJ2-7; 8 bases are shared with TRBD1. Germline CDR1 is ENHRY and CDR2 is SYGVKD. Trimming took 6 bases from V and 5 from J; bases not matched to a gene: 6. The CDR3 contains 13 residues.

The chain recombines TRBV24-1 with TRBJ2-5; TRBD1 aligns across 10 bases. This CDR3 comprises 14 residues. V was clipped by 4 bases and J by 2 bases; unmatched bases: 0. Germline V CDR1 and CDR2: KGHDR, SFDVKD. The CDR3 here is CATSEGQGQETQYF. Here the CDR3 DNA reads TGTGCCACCAGTGAGGGACAGGGGCAAGAGACCCAGTACTTC.

J is TRBJ1-6 and V is TRBV5-6, with 7 bases identical to TRBD1. CDR1 is SGHDT and CDR2 is YYEEEE in the germline V gene. The CDR3 runs 15 residues. Germline trimming cut 3 bases from V and 9 bases from J; bases unmatched to any gene: 9. CDR3 in amino acids: CASSSAYTGASPLHF. In DNA form, the CDR3 reads TGTGCCAGCAGCTCGGCCTATACAGGGGCTTCACCCCTCCACTTT. Based on the CDR3 plus reference TRBV5-6 and TRBJ1-6, the full variable domain is DAGVTQSPTHLIKTRGQQVTLRCSPKSGHDTVSWYQQALGQGPQFIFQYYEEEERQRGNFPDRFSGHQFPNYSSELNVNALLLGDSALYLCASSSAYTGASPLHFGNGTRLTVT.

The V gene is TRBV18, the J gene TRBJ2-3, with 7 bases lining up with TRBD1. There are 14 residues in the CDR3. The trim removed 5 bases at V and 2 bases at J, leaving 4 bases unmatched. Germline CDR1 and CDR2: KGHSH and LQKENI. As DNA, the CDR3 is TGTGCCAGCTCAGAACAGGGGTCCACAGATACGCAGTATTTT. Protein: CASSEQGSTDTQYF.

V usage is TRBV18 and J usage is TRBJ2-3; 12 nucleotides line up with TRBD2. Trimming at V came to 0 bases and at J to 0 bases, leaving 1 base not matched to a gene. Germline CDR1 and CDR2: KGHSH and LQKENI. The CDR3 runs to 17 residues. The CDR3 sequence: CASSPPGLAGSTDTQYF. The CDR3 region has the DNA TGTGCCAGCTCACCACCGGGACTAGCGGGCAGCACAGATACGCAGTATTTT.

This clone was counted a few times. The CDR3 bases are TGTGCCATCAGTTCTAACGAGGGTCAGCCCCAGCATTTT. Translating it yields CAISSNEGQPQHF. This sequence joins TRBV10-3 and TRBJ1-5, with D unclear. CDR1 is ENHRY, CDR2 SYGVKD, per germline. V lost 5 bases and J 6 bases, leaving 11 bases between the germline ends. This CDR3 is 13 amino acids long.

This chain links TRBV5-1 with TRBJ2-5, with D unresolved. The CDR3 length is 12 residues. The V and J ends lost 4 bases and 5 bases respectively, with 9 bases between them. Germline values: CDR1 SGHRS, CDR2 YFSETQ. DNA of the CDR3: TGCGCCAGCAGCCCTGAGGCCGAGACCCAGTACTTC. Its translation: CASSPEAETQYF.

V usage is TRBV5-1 and J usage is TRBJ1-5; D uncertain. Germline CDR1 SGHRS, CDR2 YFSETQ. V was shortened by 4 bases and J by 7 bases, with 12 bases between the two germline ends. This CDR3 spans 13 amino acids. The CDR3 sequence: CASSLRPQQPQHF. The CDR3 bases are TGCGCCAGCAGCCTGAGGCCGCAACAGCCCCAGCATTTT.

V gene TRBV5-4 combines with J gene TRBJ2-5; D remains ambiguous. The CDR3 contains 13 residues. CDR1 and CDR2 from the germline V gene are SGHNT and YYREEE (reference sequence). V gave up 2 bases and J gave up 9 bases, with 14 bases separating them. The CDR3 DNA sequence: TGTGCCAGCAGCTTTCACGGCGAAGCGTCCCAGTACTTC. Its translation: CASSFHGEASQYF.

This clone was counted only a few times. The CDR3 DNA is TGTGCCAGCAGCGCGGGAGGGACTAGCTTGTATGAGCAGTTCTTC. Its translation is CASSAGGTSLYEQFF. The gene calls are TRBV9 and TRBJ2-1; TRBD2 aligns across 9 bases. The CDR3 extends over 15 amino acids. Germline V gene lookup returns CDR1 SGDLS and CDR2 YYNGEE. J was trimmed by 8 bases and V by 3 bases; bases with no gene match: 9.

CDR3 protein: CASSQFAGGLSGSDEQFF. CDR3 DNA sequence: TGCGCCAGCAGCCAATTCGCCGGGGGGCTGTCCGGTTCAGATGAGCAGTTCTTC. The chain recombines TRBV4-1 with TRBJ2-1; possible D gene TRBD2, 7 bases. This CDR3 spans 18 amino acids. Between the trimmed V and J ends, which lost 2 bases and 8 bases, there was a span of 25 bases. Germline loops: CDR1 MGHRA, CDR2 YSYEKL.

The chain links TRBV18 to TRBJ1-4; the D gene is possibly TRBD1 (6 bases). The germline V and J ends were trimmed by 4 bases and 8 bases, with 11 bases remaining between them. CDR3 length: 13 residues. The V gene's germline CDR1 is KGHSH and CDR2 LQKENI. The CDR3 sequence: CASSQPGVEKLFF. CDR3 bases: TGTGCCAGCTCACAACCAGGGGTCGAAAAACTGTTTTTT.

This clone was counted only a few times. The chain carries TRBV11-2 and TRBJ2-5; 10 nucleotides align to TRBD1. Trimming at V came to 5 bases and at J to 4 bases, leaving 7 bases not matched to a gene. This CDR3 is 15 amino acids long. CDR1 SGHAT and CDR2 FQNNGV come from the germline V gene. The CDR3 is CASSIHGTGVETQYF. DNA for the CDR3: TGTGCCAGCAGCATCCACGGGACAGGGGTAGAGACCCAGTACTTC.